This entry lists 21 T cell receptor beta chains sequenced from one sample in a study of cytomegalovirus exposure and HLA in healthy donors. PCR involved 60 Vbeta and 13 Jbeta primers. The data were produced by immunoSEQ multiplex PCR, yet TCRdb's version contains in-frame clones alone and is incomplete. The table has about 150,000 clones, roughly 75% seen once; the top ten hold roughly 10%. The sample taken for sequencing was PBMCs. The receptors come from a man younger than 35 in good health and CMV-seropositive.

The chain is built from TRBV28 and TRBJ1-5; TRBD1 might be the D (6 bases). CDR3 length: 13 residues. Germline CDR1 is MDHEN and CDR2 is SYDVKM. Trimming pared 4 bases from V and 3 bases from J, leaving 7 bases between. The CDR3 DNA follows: TGTGCCAGCAGTTCAGGGGCCAATCAGCCCCAGCATTTT. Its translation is CASSSGANQPQHF. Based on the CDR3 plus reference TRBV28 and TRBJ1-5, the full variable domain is DVKVTQSSRYLVKRTGEKVFLECVQDMDHENMFWYRQDPGLGLRLIYFSYDVKMKEKGDIPEGYSVSREKKERFSLILESASTNQTSMYLCASSSGANQPQHFGDGTRLSIL.

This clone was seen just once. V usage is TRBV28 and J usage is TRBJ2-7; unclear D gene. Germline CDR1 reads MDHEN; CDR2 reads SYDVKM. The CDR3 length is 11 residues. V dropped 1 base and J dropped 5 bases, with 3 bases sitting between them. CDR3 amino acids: CASSLLDEQYF. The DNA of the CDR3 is TGTGCCAGCAGTTTATTAGACGAGCAGTACTTC.

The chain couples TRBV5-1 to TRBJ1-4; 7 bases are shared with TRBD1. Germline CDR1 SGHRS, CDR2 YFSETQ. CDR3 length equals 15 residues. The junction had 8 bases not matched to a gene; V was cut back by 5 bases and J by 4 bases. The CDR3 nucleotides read TGCGCCAGCAGTAGAGGGGGCGCGGATAATGAAAAACTGTTTTTT. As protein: CASSRGGADNEKLFF.

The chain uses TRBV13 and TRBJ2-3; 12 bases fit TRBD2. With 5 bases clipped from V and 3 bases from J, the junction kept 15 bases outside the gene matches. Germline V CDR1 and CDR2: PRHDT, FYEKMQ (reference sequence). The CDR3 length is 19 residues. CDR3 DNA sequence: TGTGCCAGCAGCCAATTAGGGCTAGCGGGAGGGCGTCCGACAGATACGCAGTATTTT. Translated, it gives CASSQLGLAGGRPTDTQYF.

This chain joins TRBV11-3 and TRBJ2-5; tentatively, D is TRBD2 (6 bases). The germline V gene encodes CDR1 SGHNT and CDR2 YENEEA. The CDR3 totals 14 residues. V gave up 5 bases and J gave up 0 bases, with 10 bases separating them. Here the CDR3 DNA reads TGTGCCAGCAGCCCCGGGGGAGACCAAGAGACCCAGTACTTC. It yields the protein CASSPGGDQETQYF.

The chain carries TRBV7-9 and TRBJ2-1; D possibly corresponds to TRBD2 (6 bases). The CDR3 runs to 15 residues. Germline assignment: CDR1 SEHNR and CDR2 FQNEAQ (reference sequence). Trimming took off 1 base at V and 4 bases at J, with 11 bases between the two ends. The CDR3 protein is CASSLETAGYNEQFF. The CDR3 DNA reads TGTGCCAGCAGCTTAGAGACGGCGGGATACAATGAGCAGTTCTTC.

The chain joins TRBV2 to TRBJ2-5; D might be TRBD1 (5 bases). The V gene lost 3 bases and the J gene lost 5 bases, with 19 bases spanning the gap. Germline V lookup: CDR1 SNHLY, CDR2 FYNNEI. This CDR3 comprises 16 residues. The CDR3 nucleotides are TGTGCCAGCAGTGAGGCAACCCCGCAGGGCGTGGAGACCCAGTACTTC. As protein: CASSEATPQGVETQYF.

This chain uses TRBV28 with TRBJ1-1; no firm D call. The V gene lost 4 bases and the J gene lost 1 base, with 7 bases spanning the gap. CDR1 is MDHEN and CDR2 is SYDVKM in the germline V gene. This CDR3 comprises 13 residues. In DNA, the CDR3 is TGTGCCAGCAGTTCGACTCGGAACACTGAAGCTTTCTTT. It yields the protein CASSSTRNTEAFF.

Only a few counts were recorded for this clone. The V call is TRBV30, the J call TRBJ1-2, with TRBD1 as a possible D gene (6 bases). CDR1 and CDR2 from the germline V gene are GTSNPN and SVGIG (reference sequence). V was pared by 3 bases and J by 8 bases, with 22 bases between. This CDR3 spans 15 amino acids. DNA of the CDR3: TGTGCCTGGAGGCCAAGGACAGTAACAAGCAGGGGCTACACCTTC. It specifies CAWRPRTVTSRGYTF. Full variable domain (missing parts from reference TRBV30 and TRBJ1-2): SQTIHQWPATLVQPVGSPLSLECTVEGTSNPNLYWYRQAAGRGLQLLFYSVGIGQISSEVPQNLSASRPQDRQFILSSKKLLLSDSGFYLCAWRPRTVTSRGYTFGSGTRLTVV.

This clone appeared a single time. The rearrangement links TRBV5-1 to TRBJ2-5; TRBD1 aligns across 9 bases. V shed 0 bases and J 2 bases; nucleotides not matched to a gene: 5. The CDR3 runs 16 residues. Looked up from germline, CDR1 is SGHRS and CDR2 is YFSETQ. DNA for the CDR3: TGCGCCAGCAGCTTGGCCGGAGGACAGGGGCAAGAGACCCAGTACTTC. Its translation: CASSLAGGQGQETQYF. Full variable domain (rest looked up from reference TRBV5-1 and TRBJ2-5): KAGVTQTPRYLIKTRGQQVTLSCSPISGHRSVSWYQQTPGQGLQFLFEYFSETQRNKGNFPGRFSGRQFSNSRSEMNVSTLELGDSALYLCASSLAGGQGQETQYFGPGTRLLVL.

The CDR3: CASSLIRVLETQYF. The CDR3 DNA follows: TGTGCCAGCAGCTTAATCCGAGTCTTGGAGACCCAGTACTTC. V and J are TRBV7-9 and TRBJ2-5; D not certain. This CDR3 is 14 amino acids long. Germline V gene lookup returns CDR1 SEHNR and CDR2 FQNEAQ (reference sequence). V was pared by 2 bases and J by 5 bases, with 12 bases between.

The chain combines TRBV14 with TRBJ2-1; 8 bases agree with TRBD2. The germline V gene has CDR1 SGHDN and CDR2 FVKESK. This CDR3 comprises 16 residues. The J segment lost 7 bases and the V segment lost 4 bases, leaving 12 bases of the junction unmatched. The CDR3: CASSPVKVAGRNEQFF. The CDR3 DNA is TGTGCCAGCAGCCCCGTTAAGGTAGCGGGAAGAAATGAGCAGTTCTTC.

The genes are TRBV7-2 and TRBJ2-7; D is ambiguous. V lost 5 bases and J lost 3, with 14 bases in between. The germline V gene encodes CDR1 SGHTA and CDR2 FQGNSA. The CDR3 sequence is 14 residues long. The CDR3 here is CASSLMVMRYEQYF. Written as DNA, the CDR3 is TGTGCCAGCAGCCTGATGGTTATGCGCTACGAGCAGTACTTC.

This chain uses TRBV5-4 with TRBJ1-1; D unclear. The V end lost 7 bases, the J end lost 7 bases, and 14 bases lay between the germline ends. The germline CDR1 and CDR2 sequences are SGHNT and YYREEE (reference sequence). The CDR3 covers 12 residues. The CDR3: CASSLGGREAFF. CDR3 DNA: TGTGCCAGCTCCTTAGGAGGTCGTGAAGCTTTCTTT.

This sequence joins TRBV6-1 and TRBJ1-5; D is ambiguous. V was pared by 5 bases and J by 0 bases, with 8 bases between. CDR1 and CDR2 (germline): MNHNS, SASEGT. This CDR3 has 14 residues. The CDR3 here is CASSTHYSNQPQHF. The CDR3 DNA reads TGTGCCAGCAGTACTCATTATAGCAATCAGCCCCAGCATTTT.

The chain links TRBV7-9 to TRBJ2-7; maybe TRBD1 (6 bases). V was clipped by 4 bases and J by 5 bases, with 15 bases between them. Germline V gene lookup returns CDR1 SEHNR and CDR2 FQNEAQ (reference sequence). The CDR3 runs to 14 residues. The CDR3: CASSSVDSIHEQYF. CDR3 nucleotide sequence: TGTGCCAGCAGCTCGGTGGACAGTATCCACGAGCAGTACTTC.

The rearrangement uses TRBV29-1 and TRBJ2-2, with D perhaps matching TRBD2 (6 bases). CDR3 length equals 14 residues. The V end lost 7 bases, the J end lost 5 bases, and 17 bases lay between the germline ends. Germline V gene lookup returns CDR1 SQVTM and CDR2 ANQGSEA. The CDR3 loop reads CSARLVGETGELFF. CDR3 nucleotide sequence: TGCAGCGCCCGACTAGTGGGAGAAACCGGGGAGCTGTTTTTT.

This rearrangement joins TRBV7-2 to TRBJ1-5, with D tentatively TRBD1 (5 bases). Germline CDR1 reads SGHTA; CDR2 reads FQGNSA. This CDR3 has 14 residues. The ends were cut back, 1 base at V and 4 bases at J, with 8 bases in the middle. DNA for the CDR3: TGTGCCAGCAGCTTAGTGGGGCGAAATCAGCCCCAGCATTTT. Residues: CASSLVGRNQPQHF.

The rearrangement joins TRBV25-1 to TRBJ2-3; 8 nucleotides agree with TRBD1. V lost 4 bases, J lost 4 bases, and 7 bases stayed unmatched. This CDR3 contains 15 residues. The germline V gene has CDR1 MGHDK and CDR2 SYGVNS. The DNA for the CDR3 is TGTGCCAGCAGTGGAGGACAGGGAGTAGCAGATACGCAGTATTTT. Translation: CASSGGQGVADTQYF. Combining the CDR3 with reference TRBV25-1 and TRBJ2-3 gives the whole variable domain EADIYQTPRYLVIGTGKKITLECSQTMGHDKMYWYQQDPGMELHLIHYSYGVNSTEKGDLSSESTVSRIRTEHFPLTLESARPSHTSQYLCASSGGQGVADTQYFGPGTRLTVL.

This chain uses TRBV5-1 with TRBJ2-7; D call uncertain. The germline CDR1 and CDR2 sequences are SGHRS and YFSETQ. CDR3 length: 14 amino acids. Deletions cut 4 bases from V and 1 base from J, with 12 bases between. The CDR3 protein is CASSQIPGSYEQYF. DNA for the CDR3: TGCGCCAGCAGCCAAATCCCAGGATCCTACGAGCAGTACTTC.

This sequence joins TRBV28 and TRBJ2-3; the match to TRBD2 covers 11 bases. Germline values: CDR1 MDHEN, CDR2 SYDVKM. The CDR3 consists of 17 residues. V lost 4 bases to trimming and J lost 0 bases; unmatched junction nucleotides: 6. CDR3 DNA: TGTGCCAGCAGTTCTCCGAGGACTAGCGGGAGCACAGATACGCAGTATTTT. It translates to CASSSPRTSGSTDTQYF.